This entry lists 26 T cell receptor beta chains sequenced from one sample in a study of radiotherapy plus CTLA-4 blockade in lung cancer. The assay was immunoSEQ multiplex PCR, and TCRdb's table has in-frame clones only and misses some. The sample has fewer than 70,000 clones, 79% seen once; the top ten hold approximately 9.3%. The source was peripheral blood, collected from a patient treated with radiotherapy plus ipilimumab. All receptors come from a human donor with non-small cell lung cancer who had a complete response to radiotherapy plus ipilimumab.

The chain is built from TRBV6-5 and TRBJ2-3; 9 bases align to TRBD1. The V gene's germline CDR1 is MNHEY and CDR2 SVGAGI. The V gene end was trimmed by 6 bases and the J gene end by 11 bases; junction bases not matched to a gene: 9. The CDR3 is made up of 13 amino acids. The CDR3 region has the DNA TGTGCCAGCAGCCCGGGACAGGGAGGTAGGCAGTATTTT. The encoded protein is CASSPGQGGRQYF.

This chain joins TRBV6-4 and TRBJ1-1; the match to TRBD1 covers 8 bases. Germline assignment: CDR1 MRHNA and CDR2 SNTAGT. J lost 4 bases, V lost 4 bases, and 2 bases had no gene match. The CDR3 is made up of 13 amino acids. The CDR3 nucleotides read TGTGCCAGCAGTGTCGACAGGGGCACTGAAGCTTTCTTT. Its translation: CASSVDRGTEAFF.

This chain uses TRBV6-5 with TRBJ1-1; D is ambiguous. Trimming removed 7 bases at V and 1 base at J, with 10 bases between. CDR1 is MNHEY, CDR2 SVGAGI, per germline. There are 13 residues in the CDR3. This chain's CDR3 is CASKWTRNTEAFF. Written as DNA, the CDR3 is TGTGCCAGCAAGTGGACCAGGAACACTGAAGCTTTCTTT.

The chain combines TRBV30 with TRBJ2-5; the D is unclear. CDR1 is GTSNPN and CDR2 is SVGIG in the germline V gene (reference sequence). The CDR3 is 12 residues long. Trimming removed 2 bases from V and 7 bases from J, with 11 bases in between. CDR3 amino acids: CAWSKLLRTQYF. CDR3 bases: TGTGCCTGGAGTAAACTACTTCGGACCCAGTACTTC.

The chain couples TRBV7-2 to TRBJ2-1; 12 positions agree with TRBD2. The CDR3 spans 15 residues. V shed 5 bases and J 4 bases; nucleotides not matched to a gene: 3. CDR1 and CDR2 (germline): SGHTA, FQGNSA. CDR3 amino acids: CASSRTSGVYNEQFF. CDR3 DNA sequence: TGTGCCAGCAGCCGGACTAGCGGGGTGTACAATGAGCAGTTCTTC.

V and J are TRBV5-1 and TRBJ2-2, with 14 bases lining up with TRBD2. V lost 0 bases to trimming and J lost 5 bases; unmatched junction nucleotides: 3. The CDR3 runs to 17 residues. Germline V gene sequence: CDR1 SGHRS, CDR2 YFSETQ. Written as DNA, the CDR3 is TGCGCCAGCAGCTTGGGACTAGCGGGAGGGAGAACCGGGGAGCTGTTTTTT. This translates into CASSLGLAGGRTGELFF.

The V and J genes are TRBV29-1 and TRBJ1-1; possible D gene TRBD1, 6 bases. CDR1 and CDR2 (germline): SQVTM, ANQGSEA. V dropped 6 bases and J dropped 7 bases, with 9 bases sitting between them. This CDR3 spans 10 amino acids. CDR3 residues: CSVGTLEAFF. For the CDR3, the DNA is TGCAGCGTGGGGACACTTGAAGCTTTCTTT.

This chain connects TRBV5-1 to TRBJ2-7; tentatively, D is TRBD1 (6 bases). V dropped 0 bases and J dropped 4 bases, with 14 bases sitting between them. Germline CDR1 SGHRS, CDR2 YFSETQ. The CDR3 extends over 15 amino acids. CDR3 residues: CASSLGTVEPYEQYF. CDR3 nucleotides: TGCGCCAGCAGCTTGGGGACAGTAGAACCTTACGAGCAGTACTTC. Variable domain in full (rest from reference TRBV5-1 and TRBJ2-7): KAGVTQTPRYLIKTRGQQVTLSCSPISGHRSVSWYQQTPGQGLQFLFEYFSETQRNKGNFPGRFSGRQFSNSRSEMNVSTLELGDSALYLCASSLGTVEPYEQYFGPGTRLTVT.

The genes are TRBV4-1 and TRBJ1-1; TRBD1 agrees at 11 bases. The CDR3 runs 15 residues. Losses at the gene ends were 4 bases for V and 2 bases for J; bases not matched to a gene: 3. Germline V gene sequence: CDR1 MGHRA, CDR2 YSYEKL. This chain's CDR3 is CASSPRTGGNTEAFF. In DNA form, the CDR3 reads TGCGCCAGCAGCCCTCGGACAGGGGGCAACACTGAAGCTTTCTTT.

The chain's CDR3 is CASSQGLRTTGYGYTF. The CDR3, as DNA: TGCGCCTCCTCTCAGGGGTTGAGGACGACGGGGTATGGCTACACCTTC. The chain employs TRBV23-1 and TRBJ1-2; weak D call: TRBD1 (6 bases). TRBV23-1 is labeled an ORF, and its function is uncertain. The CDR3 covers 16 residues. The germline V and J ends were trimmed by 11 bases and 5 bases, with 27 bases remaining between them.

CDR3 DNA: TGTGCCAGCAGCCTTCAAAGGCAGATGAACACTGAAGCTTTCTTT. Translated: CASSLQRQMNTEAFF. This sequence joins TRBV7-9 and TRBJ1-1; D is unclear. This CDR3 region has 15 residues. Trimming removed 5 bases at V and 0 bases at J, with 13 bases between. Germline V gene sequence: CDR1 SEHNR, CDR2 FQNEAQ (reference sequence).

V and J are TRBV7-9 and TRBJ2-5; unclear D gene. CDR1 SEHNR and CDR2 FQNEAQ come from the germline V gene (reference sequence). This CDR3 has 12 amino acids. V lost 1 base and J lost 5, with 5 bases in between. CDR3 sequence reads: CASSLESETQYF. CDR3 coding DNA: TGTGCCAGCAGCTTAGAAAGTGAGACCCAGTACTTC. Variable domain in full (rest from reference TRBV7-9 and TRBJ2-5): DTGVSQNPRHKITKRGQNVTFRCDPISEHNRLYWYRQTLGQGPEFLTYFQNEAQLEKSRLLSDRFSAERPKGSFSTLEIQRTEQGDSAMYLCASSLESETQYFGPGTRLLVL.

The chain recombines TRBV5-1 with TRBJ2-3; TRBD1 agrees at 7 bases. From germline, CDR1 is SGHRS and CDR2 YFSETQ. The CDR3 runs 16 residues. V was pared by 0 bases and J by 2 bases, with 6 bases of the junction left unmatched. The CDR3 nucleotides are TGCGCCAGCAGCTTGGGGGTGACAGGGAACACAGATACGCAGTATTTT. Protein product: CASSLGVTGNTDTQYF.

This CDR3 reads CASSLGLYNEQFF. Written as DNA, the CDR3 is TGTGCCAGCAGCTTAGGACTCTACAATGAGCAGTTCTTC. This chain joins TRBV7-6 and TRBJ2-1; D call uncertain. The germline gives CDR1 SGHVS, CDR2 FNYEAQ. Trimming removed 1 base from V and 3 bases from J, with 4 bases in between. CDR3 length equals 13 residues.

The chain joins TRBV2 to TRBJ2-2; TRBD2 matches 8 bases. In germline, CDR1 is SNHLY, CDR2 FYNNEI. The CDR3 consists of 16 residues. After removal of 2 bases from V and 1 base from J, the junction contained 3 bases not matched to a gene. This chain's CDR3 is CASSELAGKNTGELFF. CDR3 sequence (DNA): TGTGCCAGCAGTGAATTAGCGGGGAAGAACACCGGGGAGCTGTTTTTT.

In DNA form, the CDR3 reads TGTGCCAGCACCGGGCTAGCGCCAGAGACCCAGTACTTC. This sequence encodes CASTGLAPETQYF. This chain connects TRBV7-2 to TRBJ2-5, with D possibly TRBD2 on 6 matching bases. Trimming stripped 7 bases from V and 4 bases from J, with 13 bases between. Looked up from germline, CDR1 is SGHTA and CDR2 is FQGNSA. This CDR3 comprises 13 residues.

This clone has only a few counts. The chain couples TRBV10-3 to TRBJ2-6; TRBD1 is a possible D gene (6 bases). This CDR3 is built from 16 residues. The germline gives CDR1 ENHRY, CDR2 SYGVKD. V was shortened by 3 bases and J by 0 bases, with 9 bases between the two germline ends. CDR3 in amino acids: CAISEWDISGANVLTF. In DNA, the CDR3 is TGTGCCATCAGTGAATGGGACATCTCTGGGGCCAACGTCCTGACTTTC.

The V and J genes are TRBV28 and TRBJ1-2, with D possibly matching TRBD1 (5 bases). The germline V and J ends were trimmed by 5 bases and 3 bases, with 10 bases remaining between them. The CDR3 spans 13 residues. From germline, CDR1 is MDHEN and CDR2 SYDVKM. The CDR3 DNA reads as TGTGCCAGCAGTGAGGGACGGCACTATGGCTACACCTTC. Amino acids: CASSEGRHYGYTF.

This clone was counted a few times. The J gene is TRBJ2-6, the V gene TRBV6-6; D is uncertain. Germline loops: CDR1 MNHNY, CDR2 SVGAGI (reference sequence). Trimming removed 1 base from V and 0 bases from J, with 7 bases in between. The CDR3 length is 16 residues. As DNA, the CDR3 is TGTGCCAGCAGTTACTACGGGCCCTCTGGGGCCAACGTCCTGACTTTC. Protein sequence: CASSYYGPSGANVLTF.

V gene TRBV5-1 combines with J gene TRBJ2-2, with 12 bases fitting TRBD1. Per germline, CDR1 SGHRS and CDR2 YFSETQ. The length of the CDR3 is 15 residues. The V gene end was trimmed by 4 bases and the J gene end by 7 bases; junction bases not matched to a gene: 5. DNA for the CDR3: TGCGCCAGCAGCACCGGGACAGGGGGCAGCGGGGAGCTGTTTTTT. The encoded protein is CASSTGTGGSGELFF.

The gene calls are TRBV29-1 and TRBJ1-2; 7 nucleotides align to TRBD1. The CDR3 has 16 residues. Trimming removed 4 bases from V and 5 bases from J; junction bases left unmatched: 16. Germline V gene lookup returns CDR1 SQVTM and CDR2 ANQGSEA. CDR3 amino acids: CSVAFYTTGTAYGYTF. In nucleotides, the CDR3 is TGCAGCGTTGCGTTTTACACCACGGGGACAGCTTATGGCTACACCTTC.

This chain connects TRBV7-9 to TRBJ1-1, with TRBD1 matching over 7 bases. This CDR3 region has 13 residues. Germline assignment: CDR1 SEHNR and CDR2 FQNEAQ (reference sequence). Trimming removed 2 bases from V and 10 bases from J; junction bases left unmatched: 7. This CDR3 reads CASSLYNRGSAFF. The CDR3 DNA is TGTGCCAGCAGCTTATATAACAGGGGTTCAGCTTTCTTT.

This sequence joins TRBV28 and TRBJ2-7, with D perhaps matching TRBD1 (6 bases). Germline CDR1 is MDHEN and CDR2 is SYDVKM. The CDR3 totals 14 residues. Trimming left V 5 bases short and J 5 bases short, with 16 bases between. CDR3 sequence: CASSPGQSMNEQYF. CDR3 nucleotide sequence: TGTGCCAGCAGTCCCGGACAGAGTATGAACGAGCAGTACTTC.

The sample holds one count of this clone. J is TRBJ2-5 and V is TRBV5-4; the D is unclear. The CDR3 has 13 amino acids. With 4 bases removed from V and 0 bases from J, the gap between germline ends came to 7 bases. CDR1 is SGHNT, CDR2 YYREEE, per germline (reference sequence). CDR3 loop: CASSAGNQETQYF. The CDR3 DNA is TGTGCCAGCAGCGCCGGAAACCAAGAGACCCAGTACTTC.

The genes are TRBV10-3 and TRBJ2-7; possibly TRBD2 for D (5 bases). The V end lost 0 bases, the J end lost 5 bases, and 8 bases lay between the germline ends. Germline CDR1 and CDR2: ENHRY and SYGVKD. The CDR3 totals 13 residues. The DNA for the CDR3 is TGTGCCATCAGTGAGTCGTTGGAGGACGAGCAGTACTTC. Translating gives CAISESLEDEQYF.

V is TRBV12-5 and J is TRBJ2-3; tentatively, D is TRBD2 (6 bases). The ends were cut back, 2 bases at V and 9 bases at J, with 15 bases in the middle. The CDR3 totals 14 residues. Germline assignment: CDR1 LGHNT and CDR2 FRNRAP. As DNA, the CDR3 is TGTGCTAGTGGTTTGTCAGAGGGGAGCGGGACGCAGTATTTT. Encoded protein: CASGLSEGSGTQYF.